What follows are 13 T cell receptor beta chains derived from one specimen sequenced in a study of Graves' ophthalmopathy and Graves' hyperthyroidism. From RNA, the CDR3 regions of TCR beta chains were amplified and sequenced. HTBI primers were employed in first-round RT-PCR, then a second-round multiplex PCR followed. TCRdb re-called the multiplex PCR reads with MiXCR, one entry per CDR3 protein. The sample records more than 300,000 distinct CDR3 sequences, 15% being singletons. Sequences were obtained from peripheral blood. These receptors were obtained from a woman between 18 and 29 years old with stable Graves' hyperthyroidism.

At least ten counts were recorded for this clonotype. CDR3 amino acids: CASSSIGVPAGNTGELFF. The DNA for the CDR3 is TGTGCCAGCAGCTCCATCGGGGTACCGGCTGGGAACACCGGGGAGCTGTTTTTT. This sequence joins TRBV7-3 and TRBJ2-2; D might be TRBD2 (5 bases). With 4 bases removed from V and 1 base from J, the gap between germline ends came to 19 bases. The V gene's germline CDR1 is SGHTA and CDR2 FQGTGA. The length of the CDR3 is 18 residues.

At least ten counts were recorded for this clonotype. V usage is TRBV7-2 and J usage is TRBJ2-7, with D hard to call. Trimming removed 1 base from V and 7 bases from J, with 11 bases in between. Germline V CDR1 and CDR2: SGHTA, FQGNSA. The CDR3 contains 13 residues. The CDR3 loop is CASSLGVRREQYF. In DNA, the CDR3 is TGTGCCAGCAGCTTAGGGGTACGACGGGAGCAGTACTTC.

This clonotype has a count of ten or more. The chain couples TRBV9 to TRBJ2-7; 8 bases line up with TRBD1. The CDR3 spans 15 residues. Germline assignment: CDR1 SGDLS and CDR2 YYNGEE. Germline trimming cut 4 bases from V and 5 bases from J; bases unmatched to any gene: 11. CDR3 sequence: CASSPSRTGRNEQYF. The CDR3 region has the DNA TGTGCCAGCAGCCCTAGCCGGACAGGGAGGAACGAGCAGTACTTC.

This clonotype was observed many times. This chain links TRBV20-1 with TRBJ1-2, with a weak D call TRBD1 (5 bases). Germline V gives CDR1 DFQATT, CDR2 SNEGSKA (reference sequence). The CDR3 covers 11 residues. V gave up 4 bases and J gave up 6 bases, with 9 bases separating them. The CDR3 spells CSATGGDGYTF. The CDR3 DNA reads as TGCAGTGCTACGGGGGGTGATGGCTACACCTTC.

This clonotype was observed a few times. This chain's CDR3 is CSGGQGGEYTEAFF. The DNA of the CDR3 is TGCAGCGGGGGACAGGGGGGGGAGTACACTGAAGCTTTCTTT. The V gene is TRBV29-1, the J gene TRBJ1-1; TRBD1 matches 11 bases. Germline V gene sequence: CDR1 SQVTM, CDR2 ANQGSEA. The CDR3 is 14 amino acids. V shed 7 bases and J 3 bases; nucleotides not matched to a gene: 7.

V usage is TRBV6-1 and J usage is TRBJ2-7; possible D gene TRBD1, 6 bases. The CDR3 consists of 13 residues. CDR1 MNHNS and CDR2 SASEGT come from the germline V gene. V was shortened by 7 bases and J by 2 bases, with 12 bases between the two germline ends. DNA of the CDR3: TGTGCCAGCATATTAAGGGGGACCTACGAGCAGTACTTC. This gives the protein CASILRGTYEQYF.

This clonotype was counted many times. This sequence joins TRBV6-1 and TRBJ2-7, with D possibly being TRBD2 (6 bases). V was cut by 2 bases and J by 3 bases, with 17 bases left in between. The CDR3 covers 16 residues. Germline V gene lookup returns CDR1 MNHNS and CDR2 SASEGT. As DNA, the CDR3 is TGTGCCAGCAGTGAACCGGCGAGAAGGGGAGGCTACGAGCAGTACTTC. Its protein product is CASSEPARRGGYEQYF.

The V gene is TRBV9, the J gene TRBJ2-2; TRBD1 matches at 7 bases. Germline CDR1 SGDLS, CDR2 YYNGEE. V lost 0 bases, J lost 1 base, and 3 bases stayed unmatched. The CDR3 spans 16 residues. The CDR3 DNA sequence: TGTGCCAGCAGCGTAGAGCCAGGGGGGAACACCGGGGAGCTGTTTTTT. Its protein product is CASSVEPGGNTGELFF.

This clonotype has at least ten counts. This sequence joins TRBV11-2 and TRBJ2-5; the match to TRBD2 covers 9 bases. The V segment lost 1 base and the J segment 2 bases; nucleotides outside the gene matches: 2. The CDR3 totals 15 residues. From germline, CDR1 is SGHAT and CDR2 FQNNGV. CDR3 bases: TGTGCCAGCAGCTTAGGGCTAGCGGGACAAGAGACCCAGTACTTC. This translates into CASSLGLAGQETQYF.

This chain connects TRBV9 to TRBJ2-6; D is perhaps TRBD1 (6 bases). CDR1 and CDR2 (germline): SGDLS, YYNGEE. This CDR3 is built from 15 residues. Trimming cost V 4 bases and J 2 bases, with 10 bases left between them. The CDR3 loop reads CASSFGTTGANVLTF. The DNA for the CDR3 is TGTGCCAGCAGCTTCGGGACAACTGGGGCCAACGTCCTGACTTTC. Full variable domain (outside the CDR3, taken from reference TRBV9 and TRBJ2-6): DSGVTQTPKHLITATGQRVTLRCSPRSGDLSVYWYQQSLDQGLQFLIQYYNGEERAKGNILERFSAQQFPDLHSELNLSSLELGDSALYFCASSFGTTGANVLTFGAGSRLTVL.

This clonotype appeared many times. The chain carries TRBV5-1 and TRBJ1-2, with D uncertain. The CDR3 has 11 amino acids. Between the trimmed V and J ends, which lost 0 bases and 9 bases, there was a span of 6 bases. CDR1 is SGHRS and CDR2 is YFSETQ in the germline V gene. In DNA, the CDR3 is TGCGCCAGCAGCTTGGGGCAGCGCTACACCTTC. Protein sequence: CASSLGQRYTF.

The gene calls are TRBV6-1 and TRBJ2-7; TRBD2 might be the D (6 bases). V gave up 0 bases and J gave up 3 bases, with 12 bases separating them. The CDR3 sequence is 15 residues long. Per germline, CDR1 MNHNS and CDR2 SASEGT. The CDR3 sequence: CASSEARRGGYEQYF. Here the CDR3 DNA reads TGTGCCAGCAGTGAAGCGCGTCGGGGAGGCTACGAGCAGTACTTC.

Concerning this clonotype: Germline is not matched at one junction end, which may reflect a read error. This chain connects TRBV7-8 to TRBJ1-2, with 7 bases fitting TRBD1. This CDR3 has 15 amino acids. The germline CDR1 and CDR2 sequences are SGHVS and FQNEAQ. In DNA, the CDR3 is TGTGCCAGCAGTCCTAGGGGGCTCGGTAGCTATGGTTACACCTTC. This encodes CASSPRGLGSYGYTF.